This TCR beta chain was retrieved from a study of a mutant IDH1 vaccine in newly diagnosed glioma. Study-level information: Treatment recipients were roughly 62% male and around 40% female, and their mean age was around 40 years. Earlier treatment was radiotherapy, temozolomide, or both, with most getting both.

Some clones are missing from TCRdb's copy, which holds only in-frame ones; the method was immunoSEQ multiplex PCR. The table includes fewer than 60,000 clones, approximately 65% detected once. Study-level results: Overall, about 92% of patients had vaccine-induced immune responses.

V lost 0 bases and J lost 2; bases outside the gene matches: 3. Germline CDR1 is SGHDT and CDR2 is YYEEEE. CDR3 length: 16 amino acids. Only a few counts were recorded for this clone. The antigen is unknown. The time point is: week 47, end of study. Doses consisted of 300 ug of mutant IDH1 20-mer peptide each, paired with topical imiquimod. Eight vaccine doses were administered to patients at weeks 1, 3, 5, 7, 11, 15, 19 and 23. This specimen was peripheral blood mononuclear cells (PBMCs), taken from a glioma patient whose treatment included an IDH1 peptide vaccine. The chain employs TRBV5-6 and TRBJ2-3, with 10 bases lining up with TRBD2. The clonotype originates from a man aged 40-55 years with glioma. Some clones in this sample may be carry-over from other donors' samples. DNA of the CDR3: TGTGCCAGCAGCTTGGTTAGCGGGGGGTACACAGATACGCAGTATTTT. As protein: CASSLVSGGYTDTQYF.